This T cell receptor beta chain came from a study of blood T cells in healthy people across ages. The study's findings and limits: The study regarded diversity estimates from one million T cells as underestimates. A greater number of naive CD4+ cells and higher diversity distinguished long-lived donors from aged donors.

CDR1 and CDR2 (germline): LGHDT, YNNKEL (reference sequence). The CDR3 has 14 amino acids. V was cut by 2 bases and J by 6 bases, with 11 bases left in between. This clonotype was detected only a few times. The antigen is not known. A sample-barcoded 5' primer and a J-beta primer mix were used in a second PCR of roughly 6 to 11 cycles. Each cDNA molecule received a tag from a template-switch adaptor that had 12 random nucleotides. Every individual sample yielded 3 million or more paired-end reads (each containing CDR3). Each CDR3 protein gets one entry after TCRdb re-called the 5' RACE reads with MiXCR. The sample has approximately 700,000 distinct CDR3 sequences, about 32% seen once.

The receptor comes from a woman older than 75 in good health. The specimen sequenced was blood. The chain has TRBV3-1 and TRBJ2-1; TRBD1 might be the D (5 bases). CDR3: CASSQLPGSNEQFF. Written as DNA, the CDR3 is TGTGCCAGCAGCCAACTCCCAGGGTCCAATGAGCAGTTCTTC.